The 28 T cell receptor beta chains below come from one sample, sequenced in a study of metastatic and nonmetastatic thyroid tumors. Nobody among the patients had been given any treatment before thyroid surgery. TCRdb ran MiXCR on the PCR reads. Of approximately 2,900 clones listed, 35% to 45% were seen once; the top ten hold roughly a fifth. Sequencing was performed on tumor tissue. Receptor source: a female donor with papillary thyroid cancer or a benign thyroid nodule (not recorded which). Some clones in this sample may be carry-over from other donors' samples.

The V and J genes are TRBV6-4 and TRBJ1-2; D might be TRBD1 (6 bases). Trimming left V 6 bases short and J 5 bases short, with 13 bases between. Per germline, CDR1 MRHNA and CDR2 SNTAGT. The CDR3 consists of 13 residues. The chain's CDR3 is CASSRGGGYGYTF. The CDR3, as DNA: TGTGCCAGCAGCAGAGGAGGGGGGTATGGCTACACCTTC.

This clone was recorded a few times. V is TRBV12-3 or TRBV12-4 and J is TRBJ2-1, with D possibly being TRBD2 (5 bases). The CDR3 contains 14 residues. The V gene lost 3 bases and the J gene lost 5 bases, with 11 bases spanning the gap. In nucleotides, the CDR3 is TGTGCCAGCAGTTTCTGGACTGGGGACAATGAGCAGTTCTTC. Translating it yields CASSFWTGDNEQFF.

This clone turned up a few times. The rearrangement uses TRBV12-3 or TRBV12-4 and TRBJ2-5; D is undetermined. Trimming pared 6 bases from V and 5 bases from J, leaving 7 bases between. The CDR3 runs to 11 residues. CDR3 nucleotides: TGTGCCAGCAGCCCCGGGGAGACCCAGTACTTC. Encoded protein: CASSPGETQYF.

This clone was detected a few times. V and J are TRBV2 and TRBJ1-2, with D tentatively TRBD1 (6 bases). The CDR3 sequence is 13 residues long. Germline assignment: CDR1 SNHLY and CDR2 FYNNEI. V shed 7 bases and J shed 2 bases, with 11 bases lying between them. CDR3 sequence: CASTGQTNYGYTF. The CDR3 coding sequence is TGTGCCAGCACCGGACAGACGAACTATGGCTACACCTTC.

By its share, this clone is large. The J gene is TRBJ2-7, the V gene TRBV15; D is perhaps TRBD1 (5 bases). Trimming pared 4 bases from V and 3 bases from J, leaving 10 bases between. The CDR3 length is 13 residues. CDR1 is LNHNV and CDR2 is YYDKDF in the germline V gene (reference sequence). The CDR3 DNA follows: TGTGCCACCAGCACAGGGAAGGACTACGAGCAGTACTTC. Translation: CATSTGKDYEQYF.

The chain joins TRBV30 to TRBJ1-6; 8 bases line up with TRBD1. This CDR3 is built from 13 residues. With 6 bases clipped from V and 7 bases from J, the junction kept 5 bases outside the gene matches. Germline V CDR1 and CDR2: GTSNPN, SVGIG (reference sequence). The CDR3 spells CACQGADNSPLHF. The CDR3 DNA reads TGTGCCTGCCAGGGGGCTGACAATTCACCCCTCCACTTT.

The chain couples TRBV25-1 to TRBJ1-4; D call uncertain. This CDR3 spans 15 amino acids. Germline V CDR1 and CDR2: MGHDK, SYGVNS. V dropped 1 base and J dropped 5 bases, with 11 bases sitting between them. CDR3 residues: CASSESTSGNEKLFF. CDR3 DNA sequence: TGTGCCAGCAGTGAATCAACGTCCGGGAATGAAAAACTGTTTTTT.

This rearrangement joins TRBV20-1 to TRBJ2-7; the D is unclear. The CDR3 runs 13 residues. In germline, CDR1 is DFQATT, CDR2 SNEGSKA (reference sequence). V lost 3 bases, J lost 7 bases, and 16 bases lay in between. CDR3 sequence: CSARSQATGEQYF. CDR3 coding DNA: TGCAGTGCTAGGAGTCAGGCTACTGGAGAGCAGTACTTC.

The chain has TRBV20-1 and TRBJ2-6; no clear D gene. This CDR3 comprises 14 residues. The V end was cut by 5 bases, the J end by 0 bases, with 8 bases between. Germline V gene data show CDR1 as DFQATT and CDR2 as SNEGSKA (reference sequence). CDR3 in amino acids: CSALTDSGANVLTF. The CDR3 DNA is TGCAGTGCTTTGACGGACTCTGGGGCCAACGTCCTGACTTTC.

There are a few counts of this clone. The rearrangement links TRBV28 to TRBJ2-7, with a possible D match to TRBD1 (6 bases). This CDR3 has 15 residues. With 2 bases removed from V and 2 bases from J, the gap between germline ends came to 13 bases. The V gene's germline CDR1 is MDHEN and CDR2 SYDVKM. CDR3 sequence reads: CASSLAQTGTYEQYF. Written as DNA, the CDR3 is TGTGCCAGCAGTTTAGCACAGACAGGTACCTACGAGCAGTACTTC.

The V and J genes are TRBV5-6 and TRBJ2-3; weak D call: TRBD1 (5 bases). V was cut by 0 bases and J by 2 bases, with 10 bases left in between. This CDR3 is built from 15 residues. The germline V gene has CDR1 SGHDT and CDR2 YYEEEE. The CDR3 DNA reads TGTGCCAGCAGCTTGGGTCCAGGGCTCACAGATACGCAGTATTTT. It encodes CASSLGPGLTDTQYF.

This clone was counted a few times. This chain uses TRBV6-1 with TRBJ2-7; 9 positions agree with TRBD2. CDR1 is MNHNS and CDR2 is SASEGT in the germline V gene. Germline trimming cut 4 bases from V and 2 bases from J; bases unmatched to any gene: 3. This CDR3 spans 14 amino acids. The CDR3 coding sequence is TGTGCCAGCAGTGGGGCTAGCGGGACCTACGAGCAGTACTTC. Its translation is CASSGASGTYEQYF.

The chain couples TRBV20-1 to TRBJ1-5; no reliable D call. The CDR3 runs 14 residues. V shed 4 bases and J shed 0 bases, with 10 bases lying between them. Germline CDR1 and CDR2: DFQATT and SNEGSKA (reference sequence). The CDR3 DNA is TGCAGTGCTACCTCAGAAGCTAGCAATCAGCCCCAGCATTTT. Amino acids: CSATSEASNQPQHF.

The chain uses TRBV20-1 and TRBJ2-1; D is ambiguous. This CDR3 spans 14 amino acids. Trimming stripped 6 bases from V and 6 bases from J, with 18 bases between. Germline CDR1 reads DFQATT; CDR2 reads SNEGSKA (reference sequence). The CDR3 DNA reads TGCAGTGCCCCGGATAGGGAAATTGGCAATGAGCAGTTCTTC. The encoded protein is CSAPDREIGNEQFF.

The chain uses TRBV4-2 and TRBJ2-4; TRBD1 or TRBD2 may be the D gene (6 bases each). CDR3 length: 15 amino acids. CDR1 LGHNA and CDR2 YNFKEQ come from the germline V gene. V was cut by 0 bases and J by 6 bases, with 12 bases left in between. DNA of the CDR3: TGTGCCAGCAGCCAAGATCGGGGGCCCGGAAACATTCAGTACTTC. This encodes CASSQDRGPGNIQYF.

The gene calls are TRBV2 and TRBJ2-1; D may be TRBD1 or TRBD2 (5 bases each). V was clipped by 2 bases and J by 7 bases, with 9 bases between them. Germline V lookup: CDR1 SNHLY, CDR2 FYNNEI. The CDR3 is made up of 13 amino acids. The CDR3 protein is CASSETRQNEQFF. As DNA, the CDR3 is TGTGCCAGCAGTGAAACTAGACAGAATGAGCAGTTCTTC.

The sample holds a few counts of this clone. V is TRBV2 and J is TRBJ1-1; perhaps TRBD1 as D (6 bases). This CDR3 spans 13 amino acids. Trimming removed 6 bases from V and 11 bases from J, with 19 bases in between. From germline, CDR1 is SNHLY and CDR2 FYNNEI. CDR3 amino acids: CASSIRTVDGAFF. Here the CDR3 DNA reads TGTGCCAGCAGCATAAGGACAGTCGATGGGGCTTTCTTT.

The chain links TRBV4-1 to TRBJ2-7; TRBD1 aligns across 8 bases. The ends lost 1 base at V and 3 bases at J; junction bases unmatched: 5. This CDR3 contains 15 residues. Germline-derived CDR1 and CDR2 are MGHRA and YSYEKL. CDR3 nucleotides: TGCGCCAGCAGCCAAGTTTTGACAGGGGTCTACGAGCAGTACTTC. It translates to CASSQVLTGVYEQYF.

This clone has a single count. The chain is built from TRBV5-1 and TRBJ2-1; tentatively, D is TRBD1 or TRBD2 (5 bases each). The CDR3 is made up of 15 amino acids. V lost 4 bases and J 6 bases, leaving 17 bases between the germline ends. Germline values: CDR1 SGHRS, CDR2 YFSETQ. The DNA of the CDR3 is TGCGCCAGCAGCCCGAGGGGTAGGGTGGGCAATGAGCAGTTCTTC. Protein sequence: CASSPRGRVGNEQFF.

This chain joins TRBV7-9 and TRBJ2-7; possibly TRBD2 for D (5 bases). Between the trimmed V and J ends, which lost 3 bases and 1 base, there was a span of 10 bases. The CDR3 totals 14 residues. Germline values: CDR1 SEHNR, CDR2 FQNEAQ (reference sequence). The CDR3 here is CASSFTRESYEQYF. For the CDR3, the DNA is TGTGCCAGCAGCTTTACTAGAGAATCCTACGAGCAGTACTTC.

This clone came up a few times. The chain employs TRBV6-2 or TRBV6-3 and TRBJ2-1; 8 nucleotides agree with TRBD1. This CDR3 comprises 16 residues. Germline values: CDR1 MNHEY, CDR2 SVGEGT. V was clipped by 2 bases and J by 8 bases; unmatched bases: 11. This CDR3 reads CASSYDVQGARDEQFF. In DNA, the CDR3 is TGTGCCAGCAGTTACGATGTCCAGGGGGCTAGGGATGAGCAGTTCTTC.

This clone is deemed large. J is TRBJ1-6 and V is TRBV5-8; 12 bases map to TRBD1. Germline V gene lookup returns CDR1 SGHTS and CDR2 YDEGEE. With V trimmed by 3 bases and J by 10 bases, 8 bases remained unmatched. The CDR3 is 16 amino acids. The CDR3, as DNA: TGTGCCAGCAGCTCTAATGGGACAGGGGGCGGATCACCCCTCCACTTT. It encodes CASSSNGTGGGSPLHF.

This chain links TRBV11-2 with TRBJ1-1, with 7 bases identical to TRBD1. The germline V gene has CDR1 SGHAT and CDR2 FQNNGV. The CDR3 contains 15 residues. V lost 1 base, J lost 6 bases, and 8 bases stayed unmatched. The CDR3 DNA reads TGTGCCAGCAGCTTAGCTTTCTTAGGGGGCTCTGAAGCTTTCTTT. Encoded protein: CASSLAFLGGSEAFF.

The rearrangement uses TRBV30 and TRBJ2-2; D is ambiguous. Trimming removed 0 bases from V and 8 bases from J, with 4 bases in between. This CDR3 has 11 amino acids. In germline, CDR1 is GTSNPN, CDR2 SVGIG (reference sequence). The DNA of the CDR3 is TGTGCCTGGAGTGTGGGAGGGGAGCTGTTTTTT. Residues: CAWSVGGELFF.

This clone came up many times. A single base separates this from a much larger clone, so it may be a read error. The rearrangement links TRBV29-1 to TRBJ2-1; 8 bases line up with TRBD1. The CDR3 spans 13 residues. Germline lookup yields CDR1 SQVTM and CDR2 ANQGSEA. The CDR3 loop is CSADRGYINGQFF. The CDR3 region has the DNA TGCAGCGCAGACAGGGGCTATATCAATGGGCAGTTCTTC.

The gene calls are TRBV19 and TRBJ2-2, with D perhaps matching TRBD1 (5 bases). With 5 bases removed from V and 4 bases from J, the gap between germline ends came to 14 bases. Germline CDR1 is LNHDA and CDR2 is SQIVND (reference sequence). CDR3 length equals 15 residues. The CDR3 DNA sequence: TGTGCCAGTAGTTTGGTAGGGGCGATCACCGGGGAGCTGTTTTTT. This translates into CASSLVGAITGELFF.

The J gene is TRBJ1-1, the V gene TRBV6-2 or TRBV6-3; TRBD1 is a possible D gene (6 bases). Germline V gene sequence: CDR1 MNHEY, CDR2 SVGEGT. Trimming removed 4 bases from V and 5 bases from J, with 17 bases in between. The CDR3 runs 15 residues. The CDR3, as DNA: TGTGCCAGCAGTTCGAACATACAGGGAGGGACTGAAGCTTTCTTT. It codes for CASSSNIQGGTEAFF.

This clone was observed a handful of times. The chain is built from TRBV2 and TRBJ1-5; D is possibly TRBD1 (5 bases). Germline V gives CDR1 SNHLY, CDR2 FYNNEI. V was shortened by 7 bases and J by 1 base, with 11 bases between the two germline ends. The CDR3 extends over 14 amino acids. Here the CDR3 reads CASNQGMSNQPQHF. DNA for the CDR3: TGTGCCAGCAATCAGGGTATGAGCAATCAGCCCCAGCATTTT.